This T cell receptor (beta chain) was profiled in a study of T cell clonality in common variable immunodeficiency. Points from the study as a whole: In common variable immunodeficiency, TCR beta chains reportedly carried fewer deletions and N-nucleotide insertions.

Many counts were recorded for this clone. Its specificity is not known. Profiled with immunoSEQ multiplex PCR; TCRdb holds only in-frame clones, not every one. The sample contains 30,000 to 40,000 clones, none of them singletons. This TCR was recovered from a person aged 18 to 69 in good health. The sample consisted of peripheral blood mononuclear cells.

The CDR3: CASSLPPGTGATDTQYF. The sequenced part of the CDR3 DNA is TGCGCCAGCAGCCTTCCCCCCGGGACAGGGGCCACAGATACG. The rearrangement links TRBV5-1 to TRBJ2-3; TRBD1 agrees at 10 bases. The read ends 3 residues shy of where the CDR3 ends; the end is completed using the germline J gene. The CDR3 loop spans 17 amino acids. Looked up from germline, CDR1 is SGHRS and CDR2 is YFSETQ. With V trimmed by 4 bases and J by 2 bases, 10 bases remained unmatched.